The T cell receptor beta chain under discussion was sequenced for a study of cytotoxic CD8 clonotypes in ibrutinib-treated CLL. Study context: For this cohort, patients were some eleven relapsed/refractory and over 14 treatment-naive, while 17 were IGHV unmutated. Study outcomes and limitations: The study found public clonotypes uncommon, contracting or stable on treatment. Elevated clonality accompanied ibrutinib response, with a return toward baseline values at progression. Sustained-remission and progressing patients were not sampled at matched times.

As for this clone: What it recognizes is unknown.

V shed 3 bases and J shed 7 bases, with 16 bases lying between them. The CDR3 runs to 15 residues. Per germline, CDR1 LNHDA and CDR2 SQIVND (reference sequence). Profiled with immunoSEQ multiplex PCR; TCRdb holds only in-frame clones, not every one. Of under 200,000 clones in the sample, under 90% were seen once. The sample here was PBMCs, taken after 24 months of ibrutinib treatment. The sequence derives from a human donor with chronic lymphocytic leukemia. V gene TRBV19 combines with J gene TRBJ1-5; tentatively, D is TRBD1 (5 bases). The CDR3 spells CASSMMRGSGQPQHF. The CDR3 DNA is TGTGCCAGTAGTATGATGAGGGGATCAGGGCAGCCCCAGCATTTT.